These 20 T cell receptor beta chains share one sample of origin, sequenced in a study of lymphopenia after photon versus proton radiotherapy. Profiled with immunoSEQ multiplex PCR; TCRdb holds only in-frame clones, not every one. The sample lists 25,000 to 35,000 clones, around nine tenths seen once, with more than 40% in the top ten. Source: peripheral blood, taken from a patient treated with proton-based radiotherapy. The receptors were gathered from an older woman with cholangiocarcinoma. Some clones in this sample may be carry-over from other donors' samples.

The chain links TRBV7-3 to TRBJ2-3; D uncertain. V gave up 1 base and J gave up 3 bases, with 5 bases separating them. This CDR3 is built from 13 residues. Germline assignment: CDR1 SGHTA and CDR2 FQGTGA. CDR3 sequence: CASSLSWTDTQYF. The DNA of the CDR3 is TGTGCCAGCAGCTTAAGTTGGACAGATACGCAGTATTTT.

The V call is TRBV9, the J call TRBJ2-7, with no clear D. The CDR3 runs 14 residues. The germline V and J ends were trimmed by 0 bases and 7 bases, with 14 bases remaining between them. Per germline, CDR1 SGDLS and CDR2 YYNGEE. The CDR3 sequence: CASSVESKGREQYF. In DNA form, the CDR3 reads TGTGCCAGCAGCGTAGAGAGCAAAGGTAGGGAGCAGTACTTC.

The J gene is TRBJ1-1, the V gene TRBV9; D gene ambiguous. Trimming pared 3 bases from V and 6 bases from J, leaving 12 bases between. CDR3 length: 13 residues. Germline V CDR1 and CDR2: SGDLS, YYNGEE. As DNA, the CDR3 is TGTGCCAGCAGCGGGAGGCAGAGACCTGAAGCTTTCTTT. Translating it yields CASSGRQRPEAFF.

In its sample, this clone was seen a few times. The genes are TRBV9 and TRBJ2-7, with 10 nucleotides matching TRBD1. The CDR3 length is 16 residues. The trim removed 4 bases at V and 1 base at J, leaving 8 bases unmatched. CDR1 is SGDLS, CDR2 YYNGEE, per germline. DNA for the CDR3: TGTGCCAGCAGCTCAAGACAGGGGGCCATGTCCTACGAGCAGTACTTC. It translates to CASSSRQGAMSYEQYF.

The chain links TRBV18 to TRBJ2-7; D remains ambiguous. The V gene's germline CDR1 is KGHSH and CDR2 LQKENI. V lost 3 bases and J 6 bases, leaving 12 bases between the germline ends. The CDR3 contains 13 residues. CDR3 sequence: CASSPVKVGEQYF. CDR3 nucleotides: TGTGCCAGCTCACCTGTAAAAGTGGGCGAGCAGTACTTC.

V is TRBV10-3 and J is TRBJ1-2, with TRBD1 matching over 7 bases. The CDR3 extends over 14 amino acids. The V gene's germline CDR1 is ENHRY and CDR2 SYGVKD. J lost 1 base, V lost 6 bases, and 5 bases had no gene match. Here the CDR3 reads CAIRGDSINYGYTF. The CDR3 DNA reads as TGTGCCATCAGGGGGGACAGTATTAACTATGGCTACACCTTC.

The chain uses TRBV7-2 and TRBJ2-5, with 14 bases identical to TRBD2. The germline gives CDR1 SGHTA, CDR2 FQGNSA. V gave up 3 bases and J gave up 2 bases; unmatched junction bases: 2. The CDR3 is 16 amino acids. The CDR3 reads CASSLGLAGEQETQYF. CDR3 in DNA: TGTGCCAGCAGCTTGGGACTAGCGGGAGAGCAAGAGACCCAGTACTTC.

Comments on this clone: Germline and junction disagree at one end, which may indicate a read error. V is TRBV28 and J is TRBJ1-5; TRBD1 aligns across 7 bases. The CDR3 runs to 14 residues. Looked up from germline, CDR1 is MDHEN and CDR2 is SYDVKM. This CDR3 is CPSRDRSYGQPQHF. In nucleotides, the CDR3 is TGTCCCAGCAGGGACAGATCTTACGGTCAGCCCCAGCATTTC.

V gene TRBV6-1 combines with J gene TRBJ1-1; 7 bases are a match to TRBD1. The germline V gene has CDR1 MNHNS and CDR2 SASEGT. The CDR3 is 12 amino acids. Germline trimming cut 8 bases from V and 4 bases from J; bases unmatched to any gene: 4. The CDR3 DNA follows: TGTGCCAGCGACGACAGGGTCACTGAAGCTTTCTTT. It encodes CASDDRVTEAFF.

This clone was seen many times. The chain combines TRBV6-6 with TRBJ1-6, with 10 bases lining up with TRBD1. The germline V gene encodes CDR1 MNHNY and CDR2 SVGAGI (reference sequence). V shed 5 bases, J shed 9 bases, and the junction held 7 bases outside the gene matches. The CDR3 is 15 residues long. CDR3 residues: CASSKGDRGGSPLHF. Here the CDR3 DNA reads TGTGCCAGCAGTAAAGGGGACAGGGGTGGTTCACCCCTCCACTTT.

V usage is TRBV19 and J usage is TRBJ1-5, with D maybe TRBD1 (5 bases). Germline lookup yields CDR1 LNHDA and CDR2 SQIVND (reference sequence). Trimming shortened V by 11 bases and J by 2 bases, and 10 bases separated the two germline ends. The CDR3 runs 12 residues. The CDR3 DNA sequence: TGTGCCGGACAAAAAGGCAATCAGCCCCAGCATTTT. Its protein is CAGQKGNQPQHF. The full variable domain, in which reference TRBV19 and TRBJ1-5 provide the parts outside the CDR3, is DGGITQSPKYLFRKEGQNVTLSCEQNLNHDAMYWYRQDPGQGLRLIYYSQIVNDFQKGDIAEGYSVSREKKESFPLTVTSAQKNPTAFYLCAGQKGNQPQHFGDGTRLSIL.

The chain recombines TRBV7-9 with TRBJ2-7; D may be TRBD2 (5 bases). Trimming removed 1 base at V and 10 bases at J, with 11 bases between. CDR3 length equals 12 residues. Germline CDR1 reads SEHNR; CDR2 reads FQNEAQ (reference sequence). The CDR3 nucleotides read TGTGCCAGCAGCTTAGAAATGACGGGACAGTACTTC. Translating gives CASSLEMTGQYF. Using reference TRBV7-9 and TRBJ2-7 for the parts outside the CDR3, the full variable domain is DTGVSQNPRHKITKRGQNVTFRCDPISEHNRLYWYRQTLGQGPEFLTYFQNEAQLEKSRLLSDRFSAERPKGSFSTLEIQRTEQGDSAMYLCASSLEMTGQYFGPGTRLTVT.

This clone was observed once. The junction shows a germline mismatch at one end, possibly a read error. The chain couples TRBV7-7 to TRBJ2-2; no clear D gene. Germline CDR1 SSHAT, CDR2 FNYEAQ (reference sequence). CDR3 length: 13 amino acids. The CDR3 region is CASRSSVTGELFF. In DNA, the CDR3 is TGTGCTAGCAGGTCTTCGGTTACCGGGGAGCTGTTTTTT. The full variable domain, its missing parts supplied by reference TRBV7-7 and TRBJ2-2, is GAGVSQSPRYKVTKRGQDVTLRCDPISSHATLYWYQQALGQGPEFLTYFNYEAQPDKSGLPSDRFSAERPEGSISTLTIQRTEQRDSAMYRCASRSSVTGELFFGEGSRLTVL.

V gene TRBV6-1 combines with J gene TRBJ2-3, with D tentatively TRBD1 (6 bases). The CDR3 is made up of 14 amino acids. The V gene's germline CDR1 is MNHNS and CDR2 SASEGT. Trimming removed 6 bases at V and 0 bases at J, with 10 bases between. Here the CDR3 reads CASRLQGSTDTQYF. The CDR3 coding sequence is TGTGCCAGCAGATTACAGGGCAGCACAGATACGCAGTATTTT.

CDR3: CASRTGTGVHRELFF. The CDR3 nucleotides are TGTGCCAGCAGAACCGGGACAGGCGTCCACCGGGAGCTGTTTTTT. The chain is built from TRBV7-2 and TRBJ2-2, with 8 bases lining up with TRBD1. V lost 6 bases to trimming and J lost 9 bases; unmatched junction nucleotides: 12. The germline gives CDR1 SGHTA, CDR2 FQGNSA. The CDR3 is 15 amino acids.

The CDR3 loop reads CASSPRPGASTDTQYF. In nucleotides, the CDR3 is TGTGCCAGCAGCCCCCGCCCGGGGGCAAGCACAGATACGCAGTATTTT. The chain recombines TRBV9 with TRBJ2-3; the D gene could be TRBD1 or TRBD2 (6 bases each). This CDR3 has 16 amino acids. CDR1 and CDR2 from the germline V gene are SGDLS and YYNGEE. Trimming took 4 bases from V and 0 from J, leaving 15 bases between them.

Concerning this clone: Other DNA sequences in the sample encode the same CDR3. The V call is TRBV6-6, the J call TRBJ1-5; weak D call: TRBD1 (6 bases). This CDR3 is built from 13 residues. Looked up from germline, CDR1 is MNHNY and CDR2 is SVGAGI (reference sequence). V lost 8 bases to trimming and J lost 6 bases, with 14 bases between them. CDR3 loop: CASGGGGRQPQHF. CDR3 bases: TGTGCCAGCGGGGGTGGGGGGCGTCAGCCCCAGCATTTT.

The chain links TRBV29-1 to TRBJ2-1; TRBD1 might be the D (7 bases). This CDR3 is 16 amino acids long. CDR1 and CDR2 from the germline V gene are SQVTM and ANQGSEA. The V end lost 7 bases, the J end lost 2 bases, and 21 bases lay between the germline ends. The CDR3 loop reads CSARGVRRDTYNEQFF. In DNA, the CDR3 is TGCAGCGCCAGGGGGGTTCGGCGCGATACCTACAATGAGCAGTTCTTC.

J is TRBJ2-7 and V is TRBV29-1, with 10 bases that match TRBD1. The V gene end was trimmed by 4 bases and the J gene end by 0 bases; junction bases not matched to a gene: 3. Germline V gene data show CDR1 as SQVTM and CDR2 as ANQGSEA. The CDR3 loop spans 14 amino acids. CDR3 amino acids: CSVVRDRGSYEQYF. The CDR3 coding sequence is TGCAGCGTTGTCCGGGACAGGGGCTCCTACGAGCAGTACTTC.

This chain links TRBV10-1 with TRBJ2-1, with D tentatively TRBD2 (6 bases). The V gene lost 4 bases and the J gene lost 0 bases, with 19 bases spanning the gap. From germline, CDR1 is WNHNN and CDR2 SYGVQD (reference sequence). The CDR3 totals 18 residues. Here the CDR3 reads CASSGSLARVSSYNEQFF. The CDR3 nucleotides read TGCGCCAGCAGTGGGAGTCTAGCGAGAGTCAGCTCCTACAATGAGCAGTTCTTC.